This T cell receptor (beta chain) was sequenced for a study of blood T cells in healthy people across ages. V was trimmed by 4 bases and J by 4 bases, leaving 17 bases between them. Per germline, CDR1 DFQATT and CDR2 SNEGSKA (reference sequence). This CDR3 is built from 14 residues. Ten or more counts support this clonotype. Ten milliliters of peripheral blood were drawn from each donor. Through a sample-barcoded 5' primer and a J-beta primer mix, a second PCR was run for 7 to 11 cycles. Each CDR3 protein gets one entry after TCRdb re-called the 5' RACE reads with MiXCR. The profile shows about 650,000 distinct CDR3 sequences, about 50% of them singletons.

The chain links TRBV20-1 to TRBJ2-7, with D possibly being TRBD1 (7 bases). Sample: blood. The origin of this receptor is a woman older than 75 in good health. The CDR3 is CSATLPRGQYEQYF. Here the CDR3 DNA reads TGCAGTGCTACTCTCCCGCGGGGACAGTACGAGCAGTACTTC.